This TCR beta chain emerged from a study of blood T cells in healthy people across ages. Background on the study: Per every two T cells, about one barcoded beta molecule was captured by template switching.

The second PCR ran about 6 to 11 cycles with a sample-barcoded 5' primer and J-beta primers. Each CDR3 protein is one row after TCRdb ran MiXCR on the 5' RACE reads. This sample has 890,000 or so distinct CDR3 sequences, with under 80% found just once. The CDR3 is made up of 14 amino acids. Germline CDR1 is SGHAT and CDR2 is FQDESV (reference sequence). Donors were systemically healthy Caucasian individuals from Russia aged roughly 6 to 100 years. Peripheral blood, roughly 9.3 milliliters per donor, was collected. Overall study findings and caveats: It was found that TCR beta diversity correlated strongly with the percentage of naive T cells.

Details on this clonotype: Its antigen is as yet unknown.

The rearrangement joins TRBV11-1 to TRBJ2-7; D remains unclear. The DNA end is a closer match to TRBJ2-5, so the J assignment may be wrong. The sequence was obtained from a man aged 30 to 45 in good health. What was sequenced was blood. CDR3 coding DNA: TGTGCCAGCAGCTTTAAAGGAAACTCGGGGACCCAGTACTTC. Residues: CASSFKGNSGTQYF.